The TCR beta chain under discussion was sequenced for a study of neoadjuvant anti-PD-1 for oral cavity cancer. This clone was recorded a few times. Per the germline V gene, CDR1 is MDHEN and CDR2 is SYDVKM. The CDR3 runs 13 residues. V gave up 1 base and J gave up 5 bases, with 9 bases separating them. Clones were read by immunoSEQ multiplex PCR, and TCRdb kept only the in-frame ones, dropping some. In the table there are tens of thousands of clones, around 80% of which are singletons. The sample here was PBMCs, taken before nivolumab (anti-PD-1) treatment. The V and J genes are TRBV28 and TRBJ2-7; no reliable D call. This sequence was found in a person aged 40-85 years with oral cavity squamous cell carcinoma. Here the CDR3 reads CASSLYQNHEQYF. The DNA for the CDR3 is TGTGCCAGCAGTTTATATCAGAACCACGAGCAGTACTTC.